Listed below are T cell receptor beta chains from one sample, sequenced in a study of identical twins. TCRdb used MiXCR to reprocess the 5' RACE reads, holding one entry per CDR3 protein. Among 540,000 or so distinct CDR3 sequences listed, about 20% were seen once. This same sample was also taken into another study, of yellow fever vaccine responses in identical twins.

Sequencing was carried out using CD4+ T cells sorted from blood. The receptors shown here come from a woman in her late teens or twenties in good health. The CDR3 runs from the conserved cysteine through the conserved F or W. A D gene is named only where the DNA matches it firmly. Size is omitted from some rows. Given values are once, few, many or a class for expanded clones.

V gene	J gene	D gene	clone size	CDR3 DNA	CDR3 protein
TRBV11-2	TRBJ2-7	-	-	TGTGCCAGCAGCATATTAGGGACGGCCACCTACGAGCAGTACTTC	CASSILGTATYEQYF
TRBV6-5	TRBJ1-6	TRBD1	-	TGTGCCAGCAGTTCCAGGACAGGTGGTCCCCACTTT	CASSSRTGGPHF
TRBV7-2	TRBJ1-1	-	-	TGTGCCAGCAGCTTAAGTAGGCAGGGTAACACTGAAGCTTTCTTT	CASSLSRQGNTEAFF
TRBV5-5	TRBJ2-3	TRBD1	-	TGTGCCAGCAGCTTGGCCGGGACAGGGGGCGTCACGCAGTATTTT	CASSLAGTGGVTQYF
TRBV5-1	TRBJ2-1	-	-	TGCGCCAGCACCAGACCCGATCTCCCTAGGGCGAGCTCCTACAATGAGCAGTTCTTC	CASTRPDLPRASSYNEQFF
TRBV7-9	TRBJ2-1	-	few	TGTGCCAGCGGTCGCCGGTACAATGAGCAGTTCTTC	CASGRRYNEQFF
TRBV20-1	TRBJ2-7	TRBD2	-	TGCAGTGCTAGTCCCGGGACTAGCCGAAACGAGCAGTACTTC	CSASPGTSRNEQYF
TRBV20-1	TRBJ2-5	-	few	TGCAGTGCTAGCCATCTGGAGACCCAGTACTTC	CSASHLETQYF
TRBV7-2	TRBJ2-3	TRBD2	few	TGTGCCAGCAGACCCGGACTAGCGGGAGCACATACGCAGTATTTT	CASRPGLAGAHTQYF
TRBV4-2	TRBJ2-2	-	few	TGTGCCAGCAGCCAAGGCGAGGCCCGCGGGACCGGGGAGCTGTTTTTT	CASSQGEARGTGELFF
TRBV6-1	TRBJ2-1	TRBD2	-	TGTGCCAGCAGTGTGACTAGCGGGCTAGAGCAGTTCTTC	CASSVTSGLEQFF
TRBV12-3/TRBV12-4	TRBJ2-5	-	-	TGTGCCAGCAGCTACCCACTTGGGGGTCAAGAGACCCAGTACTTC	CASSYPLGGQETQYF
TRBV28	TRBJ2-2	-	-	TGTGCCACCCGGACCGGGACTCCGAACACCGGGGAGCTGTTTTTT	CATRTGTPNTGELFF
TRBV3-1	TRBJ2-1	TRBD2	few	TGTGCCAGCAGCCATTCCCTGACTAGCAGGGAGCGGGACTACAATGAGCAGTTCTTC	CASSHSLTSRERDYNEQFF
TRBV4-1	TRBJ2-2	-	-	TGCGCCAGCAGCCAAGCCCGGACGGCCGCCGGGGAGCTGTTTTTT	CASSQARTAAGELFF
TRBV5-1	TRBJ1-2	-	few	TGCGCCAGCAGGGACTCACTGGATGGCTACACCTTC	CASRDSLDGYTF
TRBV4-1	TRBJ2-2	TRBD2	-	TGCGCCAGCAGCCCTAGCGGACAGAACACCGGGGAGCTGTTTTTT	CASSPSGQNTGELFF
TRBV5-5	TRBJ2-5	-	few	TGTGCCAGCAGATATCCAGGGCGCCAAGAGACCCAGTACTTC	CASRYPGRQETQYF
TRBV27	TRBJ2-1	-	few	TGTGCCAGCAGTTCCAGGGGAAACAATGAGCAGTTCTTC	CASSSRGNNEQFF
TRBV6-1	TRBJ2-1	TRBD2	-	TGTGCCTCAGCAGGGCTAGCGGGAGGCAAGGAGCAGTTCTTC	CASAGLAGGKEQFF
TRBV7-2	TRBJ2-4	-	few	TGTGCCAGCAGCACGGACCCCCCGAGGGGCATTCAGTACTTC	CASSTDPPRGIQYF
TRBV19	TRBJ1-1	-	once	TGTGCCAGTAGTATCGTGGGGTTTAGTACTGAAGCTTTCTTT	CASSIVGFSTEAFF
TRBV7-9	TRBJ1-3	-	few	TGTGCCAGCAGCCAAAGACAGGCAAACACCATATATTTT	CASSQRQANTIYF
TRBV3-1	TRBJ1-2	TRBD1	few	TGTGCCAGCAGCGTTCAGGGGGAAGACTATGGCTACACCTTC	CASSVQGEDYGYTF
TRBV7-3	TRBJ2-5	TRBD2	-	TGTGCCAGCAGTCCTACCGGGACTAAAGAGACCCAGTACTTC	CASSPTGTKETQYF
TRBV20-1	TRBJ2-2	-	-	TGCAGTGCTAGTACGACGGCGAACACCGGGGAGCTGTTTTTT	CSASTTANTGELFF
TRBV3-1	TRBJ2-4	TRBD2	-	TGTGCCAGCAGCCCCGGGACTAGCGGAGCCAAAAACATTCAGTACTTC	CASSPGTSGAKNIQYF
TRBV11-2	TRBJ2-5	-	-	TGTGCCAGCAGCTCCCAGGGCCTTACGTCCCAGTACTTC	CASSSQGLTSQYF
TRBV11-1	TRBJ2-2	TRBD1	few	TGTGCCAGCAGCTCAGGAGGACAGGATAACACCGGGGAGCTGTTTTTT	CASSSGGQDNTGELFF
TRBV12-3/TRBV12-4	TRBJ2-5	TRBD1	few	TGTGCCAGCAGTTTACGGCTAACAGGGGTCAAGACCCAGTACTTC	CASSLRLTGVKTQYF
TRBV28	TRBJ1-5	-	few	TGTGCCAGCAGTTTACGGGGCGCTTTTGGCCAGCCCCAGCATTTT	CASSLRGAFGQPQHF
TRBV20-1	TRBJ2-3	TRBD1	few	TGCAGTGCTAGAGACAGGGGGAGACGTTGGACAGATACGCAGTATTTT	CSARDRGRRWTDTQYF
TRBV6-6	TRBJ1-2	TRBD1	once	TGTGCCAGCAGACCCCAGGGGGCCCATGGCTACACCTTC	CASRPQGAHGYTF
TRBV20-1	TRBJ1-5	-	-	TGCAGTGCTAGAGATGAGTTTAGCAATCAGCCCCAGCATTTT	CSARDEFSNQPQHF
TRBV29-1	TRBJ2-7	-	-	TGCAGCGTTGTTAGGACAGCTACAACCTACGAGCAGTACTTC	CSVVRTATTYEQYF
TRBV2	TRBJ1-1	-	many	TGTGCCAGCAGAGAAGGAGCAATGAACACTGAAGCTTTCTTT	CASREGAMNTEAFF
TRBV28	TRBJ2-7	TRBD1	-	TGTGCCAGCAGTCCCCCCGGGACAGGGGGCGCCTTACGGGAGCAGTACTTC	CASSPPGTGGALREQYF
TRBV12-3/TRBV12-4	TRBJ1-2	-	few	TGTGCCAGCAGTTCTACCGCAGACAGCAGCTACACCTTC	CASSSTADSSYTF
TRBV12-3/TRBV12-4	TRBJ2-1	-	many	TGTGCCAGCAGTCCCGACCGGAGCAATGAGCAGTTCTTC	CASSPDRSNEQFF
TRBV9	TRBJ2-3	TRBD2	few	TGTGCCAGCAGCGTAAGAATCGCTACTAGCGGCCTAGAAGATACGCAGTATTTT	CASSVRIATSGLEDTQYF
TRBV18	TRBJ2-7	-	-	TGTGCCAGCTCACCTAATACAGGGCCCTACGAGCAGTACTTC	CASSPNTGPYEQYF
TRBV20-1	TRBJ2-5	TRBD1	-	TGCAGTGCTAGAGATCTTAAAGACAGGGGGCGAGAGACCCAGTACTTC	CSARDLKDRGRETQYF